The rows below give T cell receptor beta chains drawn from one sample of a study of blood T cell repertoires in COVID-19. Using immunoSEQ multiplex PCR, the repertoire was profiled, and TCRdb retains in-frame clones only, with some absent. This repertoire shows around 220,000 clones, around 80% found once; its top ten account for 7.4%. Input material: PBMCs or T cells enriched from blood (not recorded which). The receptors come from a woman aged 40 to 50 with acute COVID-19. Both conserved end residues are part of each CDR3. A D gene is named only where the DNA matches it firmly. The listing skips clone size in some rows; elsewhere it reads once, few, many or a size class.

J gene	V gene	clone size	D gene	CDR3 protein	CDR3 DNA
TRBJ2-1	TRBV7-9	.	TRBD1	CASSLGQGAYNEQFF	TGTGCCAGCAGCTTGGGACAGGGGGCGTACAATGAGCAGTTCTTC
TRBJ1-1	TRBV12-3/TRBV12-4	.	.	CASTSDSTEAFF	TGTGCCAGCACCTCAGACAGCACTGAAGCTTTCTTT
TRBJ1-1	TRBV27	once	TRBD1	CASSTGGWTEAFF	TGTGCCAGCAGTACAGGGGGCTGGACTGAAGCTTTCTTT
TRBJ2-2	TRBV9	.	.	CASSVAPSRTTGELFF	TGTGCCAGCAGCGTAGCTCCTAGCAGAACCACCGGGGAGCTGTTTTTT
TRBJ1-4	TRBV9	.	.	CASSVEAGQEKLFF	TGTGCCAGCAGCGTAGAGGCAGGCCAGGAAAAACTGTTTTTT
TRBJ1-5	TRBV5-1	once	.	CASSLDWGEQQPQHF	TGCGCCAGCAGCTTGGATTGGGGGGAGCAACAGCCCCAGCATTTT
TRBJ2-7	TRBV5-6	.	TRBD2	CASSLARGGSYEQYF	TGTGCCAGCAGCTTGGCCCGCGGGGGGTCCTACGAGCAGTACTTC
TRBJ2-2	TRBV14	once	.	CASSQGLTGELFF	TGTGCCAGCAGCCAAGGGCTTACCGGGGAGCTGTTTTTT
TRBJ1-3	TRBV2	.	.	CASSEGALRSGNTIYF	TGTGCCAGCAGTGAAGGGGCCCTCCGCTCTGGAAACACCATATATTTT
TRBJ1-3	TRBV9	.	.	CASSAPYSGNTIYF	TGTGCCAGCAGCGCCCCCTACTCTGGAAACACCATATATTTT
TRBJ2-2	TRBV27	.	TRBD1	CASSSYRGGELFF	TGTGCCAGCAGTTCCTACAGGGGCGGGGAGCTGTTTTTT
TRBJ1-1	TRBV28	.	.	CASSFFRRSGKRNTEAFF	TGTGCCAGCAGTTTTTTTCGCCGATCCGGGAAAAGGAACACTGAAGCTTTCTTT
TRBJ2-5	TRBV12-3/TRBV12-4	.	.	CASSPGGETQYF	TGTGCCAGCAGTCCAGGGGGGGAGACCCAGTACTTC
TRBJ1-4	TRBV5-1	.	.	CASSPVTPNEKLFF	TGCGCCAGCAGCCCCGTGACACCTAATGAAAAACTGTTTTTT
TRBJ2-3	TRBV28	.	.	CASSSVESSDTQYF	TGTGCCAGCAGTTCTGTTGAGAGCTCCGATACGCAGTATTTT
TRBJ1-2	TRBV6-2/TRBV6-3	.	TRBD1	CASSSLQGDYTF	TGTGCCAGCAGTTCACTACAGGGGGACTACACCTTC
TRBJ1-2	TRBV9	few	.	CASSSSLAAGDYGYTF	TGTGCCAGCAGCTCGTCCCTGGCCGCGGGAGACTATGGCTACACCTTC
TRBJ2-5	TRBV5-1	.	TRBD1	CASSDAGGLETQYF	TGCGCCAGCAGCGATGCAGGGGGCCTAGAGACCCAGTACTTC
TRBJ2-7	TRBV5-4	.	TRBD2	CASSPSPSGSTYEQYF	TGTGCCAGCAGCCCATCTCCTAGCGGGAGCACCTACGAGCAGTACTTC
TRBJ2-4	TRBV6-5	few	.	CASRSTEKNIQYF	TGTGCCAGCAGGTCGACGGAGAAAAACATTCAGTACTTC
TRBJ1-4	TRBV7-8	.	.	CASSLVTGFTNEKLFF	TGTGCCAGCAGCTTAGTAACAGGTTTTACTAATGAAAAACTGTTTTTT
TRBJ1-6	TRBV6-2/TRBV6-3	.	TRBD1	CASSPRTGDSYNSPLHF	TGTGCCAGCAGTCCCCGGACAGGGGACTCCTATAATTCACCCCTCCACTTT
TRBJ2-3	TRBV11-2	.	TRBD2	CASSLDLLAGDTQYF	TGTGCCAGCAGCTTAGATCTACTAGCGGGAGATACGCAGTATTTT
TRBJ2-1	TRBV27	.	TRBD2	CASSFGTTYNEQFF	TGTGCCAGCAGTTTCGGGACTACCTATAATGAGCAGTTCTTC
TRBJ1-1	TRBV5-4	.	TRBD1	CASSLGIGRTGVNTEAFF	TGTGCCAGCAGCCTAGGTATAGGCCGGACAGGGGTGAACACTGAAGCTTTCTTT
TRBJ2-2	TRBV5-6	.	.	CASSLISTGELFF	TGTGCCAGCAGCTTGATCAGCACCGGGGAGCTGTTTTTT
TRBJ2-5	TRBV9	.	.	CASSPTSWGETQYF	TGTGCCAGCAGCCCAACTAGCTGGGGGGAGACCCAGTACTTC
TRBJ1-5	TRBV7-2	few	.	CASSLLQASNQPQHF	TGTGCCAGCAGCTTATTACAGGCGAGCAATCAGCCCCAGCATTTT
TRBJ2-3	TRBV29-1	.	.	CSVKGRISTDTQYF	TGCAGCGTTAAGGGGCGGATTAGCACAGATACGCAGTATTTT
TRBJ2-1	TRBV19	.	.	CASGEGAYNEQFF	TGTGCCAGTGGTGAGGGAGCGTACAATGAGCAGTTCTTC
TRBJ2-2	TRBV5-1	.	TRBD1	CASSPGTGGTGELFF	TGCGCCAGCAGCCCGGGGACAGGCGGAACCGGGGAGCTGTTTTTT
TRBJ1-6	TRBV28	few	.	CASSDGGGSNSPLHF	TGTGCCAGCAGTGATGGGGGAGGGAGCAATTCACCCCTCCACTTT
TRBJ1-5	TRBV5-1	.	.	CASSFEGDQPQHF	TGCGCCAGCAGCTTCGAGGGGGATCAGCCCCAGCATTTT
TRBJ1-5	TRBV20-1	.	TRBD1	CSASRVQGGNQPQHF	TGCAGTGCTAGTCGAGTACAGGGGGGCAATCAGCCCCAGCATTTT
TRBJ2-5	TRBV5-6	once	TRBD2	CASNSWIAGPQETQYF	TGTGCCAGCAACTCCTGGATAGCGGGACCCCAAGAGACCCAGTACTTC
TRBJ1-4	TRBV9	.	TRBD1	CASSVGPGTGEAKLFF	TGTGCCAGCAGCGTAGGCCCAGGGACAGGGGAAGCAAAACTGTTTTTT
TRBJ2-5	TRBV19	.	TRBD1	CASSKTGGRETQYF	TGTGCCAGTAGTAAGACAGGGGGCCGAGAGACCCAGTACTTC
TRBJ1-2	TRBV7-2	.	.	CASSVVWGGGKDGYTF	TGTGCCAGCAGCGTGGTGTGGGGGGGAGGGAAGGATGGCTACACCTTC
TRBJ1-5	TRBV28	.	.	CASSPLGVQPQHF	TGTGCCAGCAGCCCCCTCGGGGTTCAGCCCCAGCATTTT
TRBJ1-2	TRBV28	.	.	CASSSPRGDWGYTF	TGTGCCAGCAGTAGCCCCCGGGGGGATTGGGGCTACACCTTC
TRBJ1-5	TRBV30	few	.	CAWTPAPGLGNQPQHF	TGTGCCTGGACCCCAGCCCCAGGATTGGGCAATCAGCCCCAGCATTTT
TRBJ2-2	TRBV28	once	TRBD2	CASSWAGANTGELFF	TGTGCCAGCAGTTGGGCGGGAGCGAACACCGGGGAGCTGTTTTTT
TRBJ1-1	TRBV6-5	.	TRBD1	CASSKMGQANTEAFF	TGTGCCAGCAGTAAAATGGGACAGGCGAACACTGAAGCTTTCTTT
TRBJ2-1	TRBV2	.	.	CASRSVRLSYNEQFF	TGTGCCAGCAGATCAGTTAGACTCTCCTACAATGAGCAGTTCTTC
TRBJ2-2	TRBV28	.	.	CASSLGHTGELFF	TGTGCCAGCAGTTTGGGGCACACCGGGGAGCTGTTTTTT
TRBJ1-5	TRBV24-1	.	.	CASYSGNSNQPQHF	TGTGCCTCTTACAGCGGGAATAGCAATCAGCCCCAGCATTTT
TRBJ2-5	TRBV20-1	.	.	CSEQGGETQYF	TGCAGTGAGCAGGGTGGAGAGACCCAGTACTTC
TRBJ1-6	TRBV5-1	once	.	CASSLATGPLHF	TGCGCCAGCAGCTTGGCCACGGGGCCCCTCCACTTT
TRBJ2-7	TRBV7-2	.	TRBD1	CASSSGTGGHEQYF	TGTGCCAGCAGCTCCGGGACAGGGGGCCACGAGCAGTACTTC
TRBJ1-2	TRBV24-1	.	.	CATSDAGGQNNYGYTF	TGTGCCACCAGTGACGCGGGGGGGCAGAATAACTATGGCTACACCTTC
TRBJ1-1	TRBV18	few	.	CASSPAGNAEAFF	TGTGCCAGCTCACCAGCAGGAAACGCTGAAGCTTTCTTT
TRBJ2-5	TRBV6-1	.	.	CASSETRVGVETQYF	TGTGCCAGCAGTGAGACAAGGGTAGGGGTTGAGACCCAGTACTTC
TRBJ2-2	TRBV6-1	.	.	CASSEARGGTGELFF	TGTGCCAGCAGTGAAGCGCGGGGTGGAACCGGGGAGCTGTTTTTT